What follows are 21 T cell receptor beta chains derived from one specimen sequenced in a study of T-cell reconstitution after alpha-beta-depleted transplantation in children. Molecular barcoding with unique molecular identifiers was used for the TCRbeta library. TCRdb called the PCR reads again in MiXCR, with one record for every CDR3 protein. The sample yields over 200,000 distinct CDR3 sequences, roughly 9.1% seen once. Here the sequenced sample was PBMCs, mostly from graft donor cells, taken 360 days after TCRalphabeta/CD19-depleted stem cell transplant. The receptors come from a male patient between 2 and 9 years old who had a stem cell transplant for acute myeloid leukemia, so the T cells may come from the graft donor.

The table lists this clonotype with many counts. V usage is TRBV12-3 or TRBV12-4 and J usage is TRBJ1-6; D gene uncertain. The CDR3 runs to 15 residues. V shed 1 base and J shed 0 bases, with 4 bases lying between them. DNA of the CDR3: TGTGCCAGCAGTTTAGGAGTCTCCTATAATTCACCCCTCCACTTT. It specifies CASSLGVSYNSPLHF.

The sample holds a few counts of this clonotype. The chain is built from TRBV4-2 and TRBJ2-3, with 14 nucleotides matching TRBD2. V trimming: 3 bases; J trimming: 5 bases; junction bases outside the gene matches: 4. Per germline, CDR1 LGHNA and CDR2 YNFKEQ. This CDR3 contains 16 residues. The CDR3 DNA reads TGTGCCAGCAGCCAGGGACTAGCGGGAGAGAAAGATACGCAGTATTTT. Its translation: CASSQGLAGEKDTQYF.

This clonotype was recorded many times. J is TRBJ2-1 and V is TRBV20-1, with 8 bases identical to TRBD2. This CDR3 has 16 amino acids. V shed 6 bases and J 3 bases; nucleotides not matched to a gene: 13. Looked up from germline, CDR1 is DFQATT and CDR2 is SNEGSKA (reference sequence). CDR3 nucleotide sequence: TGCAGTGCCCCAGGCCAAGCGGGAGAAAACTACAATGAGCAGTTCTTC. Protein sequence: CSAPGQAGENYNEQFF.

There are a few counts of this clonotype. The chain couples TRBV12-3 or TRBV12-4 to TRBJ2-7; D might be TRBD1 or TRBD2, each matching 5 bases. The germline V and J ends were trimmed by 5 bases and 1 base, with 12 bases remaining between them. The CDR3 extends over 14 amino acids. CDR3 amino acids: CASSLRDQSYEQYF. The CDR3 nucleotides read TGTGCCAGCAGTCTCCGGGACCAGTCCTACGAGCAGTACTTC.

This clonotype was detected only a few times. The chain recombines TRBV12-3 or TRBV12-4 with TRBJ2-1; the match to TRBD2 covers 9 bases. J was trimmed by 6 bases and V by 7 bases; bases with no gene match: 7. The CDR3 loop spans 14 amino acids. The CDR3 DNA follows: TGTGCCAGCAATGGGGGGACTAGCTTCAATGAGCAGTTCTTC. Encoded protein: CASNGGTSFNEQFF.

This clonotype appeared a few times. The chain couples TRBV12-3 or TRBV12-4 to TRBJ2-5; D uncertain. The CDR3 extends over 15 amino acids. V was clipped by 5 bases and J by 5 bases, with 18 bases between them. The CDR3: CASSPQGLSGETQYF. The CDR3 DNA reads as TGTGCCAGCAGTCCCCAAGGTTTAAGTGGGGAGACCCAGTACTTC.

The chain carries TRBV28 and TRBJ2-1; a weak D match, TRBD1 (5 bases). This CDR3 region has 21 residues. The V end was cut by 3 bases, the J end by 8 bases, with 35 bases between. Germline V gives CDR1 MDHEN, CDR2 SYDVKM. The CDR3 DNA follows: TGTGCCAGCAGTTTCACTGACCCCAGACAGCCCCAATCTCAGCCTGGCGATGAGCAGTTCTTC. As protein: CASSFTDPRQPQSQPGDEQFF.

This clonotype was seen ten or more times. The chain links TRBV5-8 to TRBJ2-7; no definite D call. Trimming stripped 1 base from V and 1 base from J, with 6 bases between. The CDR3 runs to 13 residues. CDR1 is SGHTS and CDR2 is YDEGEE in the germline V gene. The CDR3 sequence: CASSLLRSYEQYV. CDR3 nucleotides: TGTGCCAGCAGCTTGCTAAGATCCTACGAGCAGTACGTC.

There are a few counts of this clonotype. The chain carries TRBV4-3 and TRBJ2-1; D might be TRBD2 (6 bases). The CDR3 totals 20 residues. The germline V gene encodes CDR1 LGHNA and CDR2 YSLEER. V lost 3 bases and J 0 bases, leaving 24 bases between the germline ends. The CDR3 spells CASSHPEWRERGSSYNEQFF. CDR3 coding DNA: TGCGCCAGCAGCCACCCCGAGTGGCGGGAAAGGGGAAGCTCCTACAATGAGCAGTTCTTC.

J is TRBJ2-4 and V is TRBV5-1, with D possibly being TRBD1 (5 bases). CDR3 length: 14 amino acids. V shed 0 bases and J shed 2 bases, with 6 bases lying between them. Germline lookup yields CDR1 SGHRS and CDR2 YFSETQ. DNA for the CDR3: TGCGCCAGCAGCTTGGCAGGGACCAAAAACATTCAGTACTTC. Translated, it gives CASSLAGTKNIQYF.

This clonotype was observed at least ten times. For the CDR3, the DNA is TGCAGTGCTTACCGGGACAGGGGTGTCGAGCAGTACTTC. Its protein is CSAYRDRGVEQYF. The rearrangement uses TRBV20-1 and TRBJ2-7, with TRBD1 identical over 10 bases. Looked up from germline, CDR1 is DFQATT and CDR2 is SNEGSKA (reference sequence). V shed 5 bases, J shed 6 bases, and the junction held 7 bases outside the gene matches. This CDR3 comprises 13 residues.

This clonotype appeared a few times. The CDR3 is CSARARAETQYF. The CDR3 DNA follows: TGCAGTGCTAGAGCCCGGGCGGAGACCCAGTACTTC. The chain recombines TRBV20-1 with TRBJ2-5, with D uncertain. The germline V gene encodes CDR1 DFQATT and CDR2 SNEGSKA (reference sequence). CDR3 length: 12 amino acids. The V end lost 1 base, the J end lost 5 bases, and 8 bases lay between the germline ends.

The CDR3 nucleotides read TGTGCCGGGGTGGTCGCGGGAGAAGGTGAGCAGTTCTTC. This translates into CAGVVAGEGEQFF. The chain couples TRBV7-9 to TRBJ2-1, with 7 bases identical to TRBD2. Trimming took 11 bases from V and 9 from J; bases not matched to a gene: 13. Germline-derived CDR1 and CDR2 are SEHNR and FQNEAQ (reference sequence). This CDR3 is 13 amino acids long.

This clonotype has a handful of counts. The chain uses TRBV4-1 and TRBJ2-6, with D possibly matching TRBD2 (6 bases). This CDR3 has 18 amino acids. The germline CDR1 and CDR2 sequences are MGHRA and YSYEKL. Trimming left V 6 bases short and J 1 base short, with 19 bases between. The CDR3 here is CASRSRDGSGSGANVLTF. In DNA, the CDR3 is TGCGCCAGCAGATCAAGGGACGGGAGTGGATCTGGGGCCAACGTCCTGACTTTC.

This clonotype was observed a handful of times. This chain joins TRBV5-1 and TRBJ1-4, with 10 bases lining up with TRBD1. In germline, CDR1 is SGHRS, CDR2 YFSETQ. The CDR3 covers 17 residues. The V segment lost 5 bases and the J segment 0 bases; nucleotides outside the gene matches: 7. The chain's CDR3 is CASSIRDRGATNEKLFF. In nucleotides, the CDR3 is TGCGCCAGCAGTATCAGGGACAGGGGTGCAACTAATGAAAAACTGTTTTTT.

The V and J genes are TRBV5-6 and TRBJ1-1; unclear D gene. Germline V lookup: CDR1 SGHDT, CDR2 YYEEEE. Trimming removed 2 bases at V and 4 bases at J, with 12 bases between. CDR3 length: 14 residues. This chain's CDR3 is CASSFLRGSTEAFF. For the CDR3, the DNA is TGTGCCAGCAGCTTCCTCCGCGGGAGCACTGAAGCTTTCTTT.

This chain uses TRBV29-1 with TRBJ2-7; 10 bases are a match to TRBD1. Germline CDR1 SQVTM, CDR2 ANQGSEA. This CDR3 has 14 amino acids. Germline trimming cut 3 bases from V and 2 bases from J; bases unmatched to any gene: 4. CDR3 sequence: CSVERDRGAYEQYF. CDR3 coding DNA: TGCAGCGTTGAGCGGGACAGGGGAGCCTACGAGCAGTACTTC.

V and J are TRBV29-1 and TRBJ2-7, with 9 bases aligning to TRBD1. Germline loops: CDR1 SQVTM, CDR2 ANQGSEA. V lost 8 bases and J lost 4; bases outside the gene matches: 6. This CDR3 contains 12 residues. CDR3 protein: CSTRQGEYEQYF. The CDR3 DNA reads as TGCAGCACGCGACAGGGGGAGTACGAGCAGTACTTC.

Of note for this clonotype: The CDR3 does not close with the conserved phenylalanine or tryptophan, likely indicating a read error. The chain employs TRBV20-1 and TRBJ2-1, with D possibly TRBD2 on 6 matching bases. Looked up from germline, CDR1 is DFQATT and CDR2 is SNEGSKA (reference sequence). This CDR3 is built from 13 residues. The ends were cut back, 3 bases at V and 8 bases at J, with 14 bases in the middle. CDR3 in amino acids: CSARVNRDYEQFL. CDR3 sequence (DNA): TGCAGTGCTAGGGTTAATAGGGACTATGAGCAGTTCCTC.

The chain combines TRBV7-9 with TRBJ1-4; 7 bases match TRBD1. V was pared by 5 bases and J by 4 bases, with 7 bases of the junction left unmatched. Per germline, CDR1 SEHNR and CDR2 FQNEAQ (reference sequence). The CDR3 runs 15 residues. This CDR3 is CASSVTGTVNEKLFF. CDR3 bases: TGTGCCAGCAGCGTAACCGGGACAGTTAATGAAAAACTGTTTTTT.

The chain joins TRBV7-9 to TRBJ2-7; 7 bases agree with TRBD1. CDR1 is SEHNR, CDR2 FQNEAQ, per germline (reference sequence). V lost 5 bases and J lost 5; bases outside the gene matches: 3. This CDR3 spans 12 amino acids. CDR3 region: CASSLQGNEQYV. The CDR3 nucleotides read TGTGCCAGCAGCCTACAGGGGAACGAGCAGTACGTC.